This TCR beta chain was recovered during a study of blood T cell repertoires in COVID-19. The CDR3 has 13 amino acids. Trimming at V came to 0 bases and at J to 8 bases, leaving 4 bases not matched to a gene. The V gene's germline CDR1 is SGHRS and CDR2 YFSETQ. Clones were sequenced by immunoSEQ multiplex PCR, and TCRdb holds only the in-frame ones, with some missing. The sample lists 150,000 to 200,000 clones, 80% occurring once. What was sequenced was PBMCs or T cells enriched from blood (not recorded which). The rearrangement links TRBV5-1 to TRBJ1-2, with TRBD1 identical over 7 bases. The source is a woman between 55 and 75 years old who had recovered from COVID-19. The CDR3: CASSLGQGGGYTF. Written as DNA, the CDR3 is TGCGCCAGCAGCTTGGGACAGGGTGGCGGCTACACCTTC.